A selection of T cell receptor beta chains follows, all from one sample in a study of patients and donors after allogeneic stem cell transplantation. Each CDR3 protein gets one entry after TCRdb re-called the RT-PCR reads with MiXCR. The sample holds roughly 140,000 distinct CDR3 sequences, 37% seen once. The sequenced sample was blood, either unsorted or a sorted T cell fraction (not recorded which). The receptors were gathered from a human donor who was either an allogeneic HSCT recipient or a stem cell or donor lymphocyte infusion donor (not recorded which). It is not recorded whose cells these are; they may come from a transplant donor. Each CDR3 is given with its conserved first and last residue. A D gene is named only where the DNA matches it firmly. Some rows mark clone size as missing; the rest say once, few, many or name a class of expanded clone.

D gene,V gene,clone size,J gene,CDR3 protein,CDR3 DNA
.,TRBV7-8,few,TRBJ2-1,CASSTSGTYNEQFF,TGTGCCAGCAGCACTTCGGGGACCTACAATGAGCAGTTCTTC
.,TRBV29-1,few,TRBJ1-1,CSTVRGSNTEAFF,TGCAGCACTGTCCGTGGGTCGAACACTGAAGCTTTCTTT
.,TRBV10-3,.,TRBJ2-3,CAISENPYGTDTQYF,TGTGCCATCAGTGAGAACCCTTATGGCACAGATACGCAGTATTTT
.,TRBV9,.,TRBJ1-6,CASSVEGTSNSPLHF,TGTGCCAGCAGCGTAGAGGGGACTTCCAATTCACCCCTCCACTTT
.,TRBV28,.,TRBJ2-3,CASSLPLGRADTQYF,TGTGCCAGCAGCCTCCCGCTGGGCCGCGCAGATACGCAGTATTTT
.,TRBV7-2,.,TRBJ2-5,CASSLAGTTQETQYF,TGTGCCAGCAGCTTAGCGGGGACGACCCAAGAGACCCAGTACTTC
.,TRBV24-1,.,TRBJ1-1,CATSVSGPAAEAFF,TGTGCCACCAGTGTCTCCGGCCCGGCGGCTGAAGCTTTCTTT
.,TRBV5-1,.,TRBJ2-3,CASSDSQTGTDTQYF,TGCGCCAGCAGCGATAGTCAGACCGGGACAGATACGCAGTATTTT
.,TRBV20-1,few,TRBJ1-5,CSALDRRGNQPQHF,TGCAGTGCTTTGGATCGCAGGGGCAATCAGCCCCAGCATTTT
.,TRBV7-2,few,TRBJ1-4,CASSLVEGIGTNEKLFF,TGTGCCAGCAGCTTAGTTGAGGGAATTGGAACTAATGAAAAACTGTTTTTT
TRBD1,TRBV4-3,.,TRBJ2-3,CASSQFFRDSFTDTQYF,TGCGCCAGCAGCCAGTTTTTCCGGGACAGCTTCACAGATACGCAGTATTTT
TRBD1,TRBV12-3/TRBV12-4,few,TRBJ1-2,CASSPLSLGTGGGYTF,TGTGCCAGCAGCCCCTTATCCCTTGGGACAGGAGGTGGCTACACCTTC
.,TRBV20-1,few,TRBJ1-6,CSARDLGLRVDNSPLHF,TGCAGTGCTAGAGATCTCGGTTTAAGGGTGGATAATTCACCCCTCCACTTT
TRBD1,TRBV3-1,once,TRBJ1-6,CASSQDRGHNSPLHF,TGTGCCAGCAGCCAAGACAGGGGGCATAATTCACCCCTCCACTTT
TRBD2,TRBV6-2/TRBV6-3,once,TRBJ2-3,CASSTTSGGGTDTQYF,TGTGCCAGCAGCACCACTAGCGGGGGAGGCACAGATACGCAGTATTTT
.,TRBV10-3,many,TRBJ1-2,CAISESPGYGYTF,TGTGCCATCAGTGAGTCGCCGGGCTATGGCTACACCTTC
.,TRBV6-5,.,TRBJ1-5,CASRPYRVAGNQPQHF,TGTGCCAGCAGACCCTACAGGGTGGCGGGCAATCAGCCCCAGCATTTT
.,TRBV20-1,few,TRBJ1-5,CSASPREFTWAQHF,TGCAGTGCTAGTCCCCGGGAGTTCACCTGGGCCCAGCATTTT
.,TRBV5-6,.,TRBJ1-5,CASSLKVRGNQPQHF,TGTGCCAGCAGCTTGAAGGTAAGGGGCAATCAGCCCCAGCATTTT
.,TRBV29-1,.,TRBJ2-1,CSVEGGSALYNEQFF,TGCAGCGTGGAGGGCGGGTCAGCCCTTTACAATGAGCAGTTCTTC
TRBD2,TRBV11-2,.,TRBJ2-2,CASSYTSGGFTGELFF,TGTGCCAGCAGCTACACTAGCGGGGGGTTTACCGGGGAGCTGTTTTTT
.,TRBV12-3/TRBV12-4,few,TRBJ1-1,CASSSRWRGTEAFF,TGTGCCAGCAGTTCTCGGTGGAGGGGGACTGAAGCTTTCTTT
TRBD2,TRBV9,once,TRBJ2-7,CASSPSAGGTYEQYF,TGTGCCAGCAGCCCCTCAGCGGGGGGGACCTACGAGCAGTACTTC
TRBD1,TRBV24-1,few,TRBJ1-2,CATSDWTGNYGYTF,TGTGCCACCAGTGATTGGACAGGGAACTATGGCTACACCTTC
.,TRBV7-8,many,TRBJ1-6,CASSLAARDNSPLHF,TGTGCCAGCAGCTTAGCCGCCAGGGACAATTCACCCCTCCACTTT
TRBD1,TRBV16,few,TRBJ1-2,CASSKGPGQPHYGYTF,TGTGCCAGCAGCAAAGGACCGGGACAGCCCCACTATGGCTACACCTTC
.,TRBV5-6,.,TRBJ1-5,CASSEGQIQPQHF,TGTGCCAGCAGCGAGGGGCAGATTCAGCCCCAGCATTTT
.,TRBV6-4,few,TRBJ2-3,CASSDRGRDTDTQYF,TGTGCCAGCAGTGACAGGGGCAGGGACACAGATACGCAGTATTTT
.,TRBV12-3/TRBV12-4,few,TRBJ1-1,CASTLLFSEAFF,TGTGCCAGCACCCTCCTTTTCTCTGAAGCTTTCTTT
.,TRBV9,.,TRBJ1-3,CASSVDMVFGNTIYF,TGTGCCAGCAGCGTAGATATGGTTTTCGGAAACACCATATATTTT
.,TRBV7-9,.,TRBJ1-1,CASRLGGALTEAFF,TGTGCCAGCAGATTAGGGGGGGCACTCACTGAAGCTTTCTTT
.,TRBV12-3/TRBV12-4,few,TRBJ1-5,CASSTPNSNQPQHF,TGTGCCAGCAGTACCCCCAATAGCAATCAGCCCCAGCATTTT
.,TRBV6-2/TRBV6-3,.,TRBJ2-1,CASSYIDRSNEQFF,TGTGCCAGCAGTTATATCGACAGATCCAATGAGCAGTTCTTC
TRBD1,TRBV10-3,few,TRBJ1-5,CASWDSLSAQHF,TGTGCCTCGTGGGACAGCCTTTCGGCCCAGCATTTT
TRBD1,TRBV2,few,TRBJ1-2,CASIGGTGNYGYTF,TGTGCCAGCATCGGAGGGACAGGGAACTATGGCTACACCTTC
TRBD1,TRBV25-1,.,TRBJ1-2,CASIGQGQVYGYTF,TGTGCCAGCATCGGTCAGGGACAGGTCTATGGCTACACCTTC